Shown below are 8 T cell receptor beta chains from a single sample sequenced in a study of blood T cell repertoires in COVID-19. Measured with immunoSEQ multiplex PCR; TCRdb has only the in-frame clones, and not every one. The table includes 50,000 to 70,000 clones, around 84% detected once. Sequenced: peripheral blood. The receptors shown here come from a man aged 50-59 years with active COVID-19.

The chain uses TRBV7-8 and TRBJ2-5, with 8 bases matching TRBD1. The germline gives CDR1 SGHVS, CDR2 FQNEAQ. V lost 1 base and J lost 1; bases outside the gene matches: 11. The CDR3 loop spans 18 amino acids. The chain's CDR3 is CASSLVIRDRLSQETQYF. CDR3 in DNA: TGTGCCAGCAGCTTAGTAATTCGGGACAGGTTATCCCAAGAGACCCAGTACTTC. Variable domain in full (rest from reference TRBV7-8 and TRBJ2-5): GAGVSQSPRYKVAKRGQDVALRCDPISGHVSLFWYQQALGQGPEFLTYFQNEAQLDKSGLPSDRFFAERPEGSVSTLKIQRTQQEDSAVYLCASSLVIRDRLSQETQYFGPGTRLLVL.

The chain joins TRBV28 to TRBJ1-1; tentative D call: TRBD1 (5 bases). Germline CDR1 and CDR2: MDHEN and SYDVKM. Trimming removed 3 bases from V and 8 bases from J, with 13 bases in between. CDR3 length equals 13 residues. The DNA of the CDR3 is TGTGCCAGCAGTTTCCAGACAGAGAAGGAAGCTTTCTTT. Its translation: CASSFQTEKEAFF.

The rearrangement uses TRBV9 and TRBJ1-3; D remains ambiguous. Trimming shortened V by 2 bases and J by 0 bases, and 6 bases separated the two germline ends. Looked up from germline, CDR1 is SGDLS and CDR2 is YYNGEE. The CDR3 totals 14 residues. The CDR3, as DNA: TGTGCCAGCAGCGTTAGGAGCTCTGGAAACACCATATATTTT. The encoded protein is CASSVRSSGNTIYF. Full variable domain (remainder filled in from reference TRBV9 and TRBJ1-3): DSGVTQTPKHLITATGQRVTLRCSPRSGDLSVYWYQQSLDQGLQFLIQYYNGEERAKGNILERFSAQQFPDLHSELNLSSLELGDSALYFCASSVRSSGNTIYFGEGSWLTVV.

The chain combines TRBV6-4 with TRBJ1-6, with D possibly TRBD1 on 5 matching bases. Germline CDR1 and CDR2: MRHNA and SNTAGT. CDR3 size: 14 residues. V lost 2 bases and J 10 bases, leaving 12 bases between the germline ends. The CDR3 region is CASSDGTVGSPLHF. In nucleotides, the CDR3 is TGTGCCAGCAGTGACGGGACTGTCGGGTCACCCCTCCACTTT.

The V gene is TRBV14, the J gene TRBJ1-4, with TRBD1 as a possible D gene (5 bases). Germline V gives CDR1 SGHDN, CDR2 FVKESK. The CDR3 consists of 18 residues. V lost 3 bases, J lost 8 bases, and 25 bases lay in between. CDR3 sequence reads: CASSHMPRWVDTGEKLFF. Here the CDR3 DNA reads TGTGCCAGCAGCCACATGCCCCGTTGGGTGGACACTGGGGAAAAACTGTTTTTT.

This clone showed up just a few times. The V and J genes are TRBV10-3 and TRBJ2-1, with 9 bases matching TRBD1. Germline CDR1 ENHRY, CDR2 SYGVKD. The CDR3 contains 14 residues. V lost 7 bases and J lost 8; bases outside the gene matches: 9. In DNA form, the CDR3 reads TGTGCCATCAAAGGTCAGGGGACAGGGCATGAGCAGTTCTTC. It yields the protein CAIKGQGTGHEQFF.

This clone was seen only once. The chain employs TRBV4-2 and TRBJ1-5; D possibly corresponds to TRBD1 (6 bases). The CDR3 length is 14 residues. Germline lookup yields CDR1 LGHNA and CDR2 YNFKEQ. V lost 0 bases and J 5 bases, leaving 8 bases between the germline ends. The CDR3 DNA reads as TGTGCCAGCAGCCAAGACAGGGGTTATCAGCCCCAGCATTTT. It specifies CASSQDRGYQPQHF.

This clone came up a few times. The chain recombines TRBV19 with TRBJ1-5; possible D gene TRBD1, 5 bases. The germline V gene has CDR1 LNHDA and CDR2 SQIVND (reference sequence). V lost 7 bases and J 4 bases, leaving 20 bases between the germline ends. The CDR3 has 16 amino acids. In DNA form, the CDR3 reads TGTGCCAGTAATAACAAGCAGGGACTACGAAATCAGCCCCAGCATTTT. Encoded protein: CASNNKQGLRNQPQHF.